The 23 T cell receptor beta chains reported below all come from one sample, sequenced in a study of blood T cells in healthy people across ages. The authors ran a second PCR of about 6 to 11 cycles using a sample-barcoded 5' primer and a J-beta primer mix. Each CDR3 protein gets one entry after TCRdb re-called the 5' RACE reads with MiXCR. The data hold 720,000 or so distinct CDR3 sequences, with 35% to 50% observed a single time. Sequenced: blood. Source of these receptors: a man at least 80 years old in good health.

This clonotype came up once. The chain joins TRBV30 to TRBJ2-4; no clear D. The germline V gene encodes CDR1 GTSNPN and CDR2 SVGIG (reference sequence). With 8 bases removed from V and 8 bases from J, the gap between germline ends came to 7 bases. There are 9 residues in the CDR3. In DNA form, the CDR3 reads TGTGCCGAGGCAGACATTCAGTACTTC. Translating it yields CAEADIQYF.

The CDR3 DNA follows: TGTGCCAGCAGCTTGGAGGGGGCGCGGACTGAAGCTTTCTTT. Protein sequence: CASSLEGARTEAFF. This chain uses TRBV5-4 with TRBJ1-1, with TRBD1 matching over 7 bases. Trimming removed 0 bases from V and 5 bases from J; junction bases left unmatched: 4. The CDR3 totals 14 residues. CDR1 and CDR2 (germline): SGHNT, YYREEE (reference sequence).

In DNA, the CDR3 is TGTGCCAGCAGCGCAGGGACAGCTTGGAATAGCAATCAGCCCCAGCATTTT. It is translated as CASSAGTAWNSNQPQHF. The chain has TRBV9 and TRBJ1-5, with 7 bases fitting TRBD1. This CDR3 region has 17 residues. The germline gives CDR1 SGDLS, CDR2 YYNGEE. Trimming at V came to 3 bases and at J to 0 bases, leaving 9 bases not matched to a gene.

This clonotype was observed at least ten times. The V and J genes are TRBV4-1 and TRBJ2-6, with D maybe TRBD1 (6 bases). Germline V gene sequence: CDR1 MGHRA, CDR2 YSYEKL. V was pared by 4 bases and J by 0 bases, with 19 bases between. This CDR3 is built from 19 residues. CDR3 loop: CASSPPPGTLSSGANVLTF. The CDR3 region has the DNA TGCGCCAGCAGCCCCCCCCCCGGGACACTAAGCTCTGGGGCCAACGTCCTGACTTTC.

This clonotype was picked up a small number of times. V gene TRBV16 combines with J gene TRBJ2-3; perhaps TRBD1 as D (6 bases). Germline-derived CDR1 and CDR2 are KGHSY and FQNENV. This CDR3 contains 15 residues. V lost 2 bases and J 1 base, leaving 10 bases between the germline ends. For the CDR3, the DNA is TGTGCCAGCAGCCAAGGGGGCGTCGGCACAGATACGCAGTATTTT. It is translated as CASSQGGVGTDTQYF. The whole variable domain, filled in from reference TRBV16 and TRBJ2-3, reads GEEVAQTPKHLVRGEGQKAKLYCAPIKGHSYVFWYQQVLKNEFKFLISFQNENVFDETGMPKERFSAKCLPNSPCSLEIQATKLEDSAVYFCASSQGGVGTDTQYFGPGTRLTVL.

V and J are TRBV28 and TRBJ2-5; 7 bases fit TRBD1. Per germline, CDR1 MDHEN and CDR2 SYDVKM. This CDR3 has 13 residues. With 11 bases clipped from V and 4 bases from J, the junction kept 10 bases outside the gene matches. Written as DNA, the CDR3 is TGTGCCCTCCAAGGGGGCGGCGTAGAGACCCAGTACTTC. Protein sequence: CALQGGGVETQYF.

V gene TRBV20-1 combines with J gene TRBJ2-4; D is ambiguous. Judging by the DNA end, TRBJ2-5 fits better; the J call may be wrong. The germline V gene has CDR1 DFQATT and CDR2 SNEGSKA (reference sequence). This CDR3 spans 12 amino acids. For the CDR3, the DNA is TGCAGTGCTGACTGGCGAGCGGAGACCCAGTACTTC. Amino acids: CSADWRAETQYF.

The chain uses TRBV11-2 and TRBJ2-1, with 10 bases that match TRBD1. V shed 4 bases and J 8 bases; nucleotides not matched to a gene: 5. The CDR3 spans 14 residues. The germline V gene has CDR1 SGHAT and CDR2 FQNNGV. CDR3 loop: CASSWDRGRYEQFF. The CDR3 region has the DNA TGTGCCAGCAGCTGGGACAGGGGTAGGTATGAGCAGTTCTTC.

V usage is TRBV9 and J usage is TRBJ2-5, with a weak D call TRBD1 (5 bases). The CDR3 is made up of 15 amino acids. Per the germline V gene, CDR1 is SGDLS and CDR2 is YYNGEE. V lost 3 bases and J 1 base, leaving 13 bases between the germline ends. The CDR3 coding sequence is TGTGCCAGCAGCGGGGGCAGCATGCCCCAAGAGACCCAGTACTTC. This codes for CASSGGSMPQETQYF.

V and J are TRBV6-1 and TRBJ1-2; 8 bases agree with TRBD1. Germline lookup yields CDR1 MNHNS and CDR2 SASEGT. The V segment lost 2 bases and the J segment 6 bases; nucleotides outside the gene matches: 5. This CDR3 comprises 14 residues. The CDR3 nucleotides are TGTGCCAGCAGTGAACGCAGGGGGCTGGATGGCTACACCTTC. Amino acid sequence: CASSERRGLDGYTF.

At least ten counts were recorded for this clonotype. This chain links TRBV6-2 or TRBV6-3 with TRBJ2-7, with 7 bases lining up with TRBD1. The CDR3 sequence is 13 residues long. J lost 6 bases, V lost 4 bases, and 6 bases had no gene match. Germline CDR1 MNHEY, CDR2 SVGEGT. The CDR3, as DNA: TGTGCCAGCAGTTGGGGACAGACCTCCGAGCAGTACTTC. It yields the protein CASSWGQTSEQYF.

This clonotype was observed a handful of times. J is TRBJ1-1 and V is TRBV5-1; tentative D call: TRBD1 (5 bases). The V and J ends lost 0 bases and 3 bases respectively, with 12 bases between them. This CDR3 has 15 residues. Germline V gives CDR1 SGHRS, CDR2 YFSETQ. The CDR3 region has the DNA TGCGCCAGCAGCTTGGTCGGGGGGTCGGACACTGAAGCTTTCTTT. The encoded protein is CASSLVGGSDTEAFF.

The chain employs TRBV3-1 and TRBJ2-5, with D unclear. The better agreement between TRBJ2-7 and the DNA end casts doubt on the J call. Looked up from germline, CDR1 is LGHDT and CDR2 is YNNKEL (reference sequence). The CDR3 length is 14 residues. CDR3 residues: CASSQEWQSYEQYF. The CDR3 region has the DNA TGTGCCAGCAGCCAAGAGTGGCAGTCCTACGAGCAGTACTTC.

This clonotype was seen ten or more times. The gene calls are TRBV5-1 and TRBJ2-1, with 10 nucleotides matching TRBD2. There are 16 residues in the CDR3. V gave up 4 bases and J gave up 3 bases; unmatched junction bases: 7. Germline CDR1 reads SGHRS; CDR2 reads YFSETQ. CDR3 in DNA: TGCGCCAGCAGCATCCCTCAGCGGGAGGGCTACAATGAGCAGTTCTTC. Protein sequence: CASSIPQREGYNEQFF.

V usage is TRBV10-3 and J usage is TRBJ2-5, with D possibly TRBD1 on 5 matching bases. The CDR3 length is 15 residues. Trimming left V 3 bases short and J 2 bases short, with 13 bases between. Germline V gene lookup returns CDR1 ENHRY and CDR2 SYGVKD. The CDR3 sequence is CAISEAVTVQETQYF. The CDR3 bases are TGTGCCATCAGTGAAGCCGTGACAGTACAAGAGACCCAGTACTTC.

CDR3 sequence reads: CATASSTDTQYF. For the CDR3, the DNA is TGTGCCACCGCTTCCTCAACAGATACGCAGTATTTT. V gene TRBV28 combines with J gene TRBJ2-3; D unclear. The germline V gene encodes CDR1 MDHEN and CDR2 SYDVKM. V was pared by 10 bases and J by 3 bases, with 11 bases between. The CDR3 loop spans 12 amino acids. Combining the CDR3 with reference TRBV28 and TRBJ2-3 gives the whole variable domain DVKVTQSSRYLVKRTGEKVFLECVQDMDHENMFWYRQDPGLGLRLIYFSYDVKMKEKGDIPEGYSVSREKKERFSLILESASTNQTSMYLCATASSTDTQYFGPGTRLTVL.

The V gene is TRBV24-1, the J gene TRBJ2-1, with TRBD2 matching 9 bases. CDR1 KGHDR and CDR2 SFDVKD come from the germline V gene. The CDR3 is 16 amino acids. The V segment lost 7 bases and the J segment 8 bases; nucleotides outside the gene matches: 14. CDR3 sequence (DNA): TGTGCCACCAGCCAAATAGCGGGAGAATGGAAGGATGAGCAGTTCTTC. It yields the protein CATSQIAGEWKDEQFF.

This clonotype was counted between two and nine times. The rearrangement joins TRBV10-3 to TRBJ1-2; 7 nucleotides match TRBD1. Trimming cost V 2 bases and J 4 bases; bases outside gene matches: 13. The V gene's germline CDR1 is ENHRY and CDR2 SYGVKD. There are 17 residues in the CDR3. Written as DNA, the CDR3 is TGTGCCATCAGTGAGAGCCTTGGAAGGGGGCTTGGCTATGGCTACACCTTC. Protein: CAISESLGRGLGYGYTF.

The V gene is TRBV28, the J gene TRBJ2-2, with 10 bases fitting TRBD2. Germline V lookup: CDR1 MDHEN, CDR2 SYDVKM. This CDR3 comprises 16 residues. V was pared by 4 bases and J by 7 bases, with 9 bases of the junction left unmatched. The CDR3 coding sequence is TGTGCCAGCAGTTCAGGACTAGCGGATATTAACGGGGAGCTGTTTTTT. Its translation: CASSSGLADINGELFF.

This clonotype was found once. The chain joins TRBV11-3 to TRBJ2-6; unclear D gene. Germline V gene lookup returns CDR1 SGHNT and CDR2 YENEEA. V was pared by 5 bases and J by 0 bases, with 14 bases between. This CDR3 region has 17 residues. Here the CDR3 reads CASSPGRLISGANVLTF. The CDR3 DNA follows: TGTGCCAGCAGCCCCGGACGGCTGATCTCTGGGGCCAACGTCCTGACTTTC.

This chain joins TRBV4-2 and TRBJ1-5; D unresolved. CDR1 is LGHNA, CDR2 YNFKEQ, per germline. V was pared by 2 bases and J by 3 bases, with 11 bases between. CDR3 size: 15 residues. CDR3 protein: CASSQTAQDNQPQHF. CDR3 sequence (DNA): TGTGCCAGCAGCCAAACGGCGCAGGACAATCAGCCCCAGCATTTT.

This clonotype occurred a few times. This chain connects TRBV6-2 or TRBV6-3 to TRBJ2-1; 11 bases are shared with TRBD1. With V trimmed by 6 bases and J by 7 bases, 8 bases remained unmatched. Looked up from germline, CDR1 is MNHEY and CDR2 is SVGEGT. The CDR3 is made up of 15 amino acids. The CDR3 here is CASSLRGTGGNEQFF. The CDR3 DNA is TGTGCCAGCAGCTTACGCGGGACAGGGGGGAATGAGCAGTTCTTC.

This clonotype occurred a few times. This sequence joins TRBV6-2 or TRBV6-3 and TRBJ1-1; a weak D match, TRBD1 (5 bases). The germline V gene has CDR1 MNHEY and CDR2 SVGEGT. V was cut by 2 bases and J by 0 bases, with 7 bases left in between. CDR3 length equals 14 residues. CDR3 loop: CASSYLDMNTEAFF. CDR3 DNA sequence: TGTGCCAGCAGTTACCTGGACATGAACACTGAAGCTTTCTTT.